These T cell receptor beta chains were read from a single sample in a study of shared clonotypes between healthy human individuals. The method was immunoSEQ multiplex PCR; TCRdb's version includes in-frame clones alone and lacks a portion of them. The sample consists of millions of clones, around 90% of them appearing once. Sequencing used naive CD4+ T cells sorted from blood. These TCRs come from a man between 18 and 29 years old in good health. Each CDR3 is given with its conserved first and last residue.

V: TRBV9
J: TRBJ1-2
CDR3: CASSPHSTANYGYTF

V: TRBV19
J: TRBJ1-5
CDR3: CASRNRADSNQPQHF

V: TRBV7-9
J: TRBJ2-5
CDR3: CASSPATGREETQYF

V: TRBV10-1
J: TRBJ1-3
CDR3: CASTWTVKPSGNTIYF

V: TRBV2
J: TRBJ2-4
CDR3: CARSGLSKNIQYF

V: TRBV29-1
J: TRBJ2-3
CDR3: CSVDTGGQFTDTQYF

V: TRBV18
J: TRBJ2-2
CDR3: CASSDGGPNTGELFF

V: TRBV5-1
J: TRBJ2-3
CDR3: CASSWQGPSDTQYF

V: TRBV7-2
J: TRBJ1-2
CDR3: CASSLAPRERGDYGYTF

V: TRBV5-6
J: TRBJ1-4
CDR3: CASSFGTGFNEKLFF

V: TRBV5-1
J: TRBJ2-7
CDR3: CASSPTSGRVGSYEQYF

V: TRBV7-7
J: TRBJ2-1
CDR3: CASSRLPPIGTSGRTYNEQFF

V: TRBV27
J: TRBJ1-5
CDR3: CASSLDRNQPQHF

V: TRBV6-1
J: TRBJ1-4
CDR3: CASSEVGGAQPNEKLFF

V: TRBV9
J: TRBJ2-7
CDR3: CASSVQPGPTYEQYF

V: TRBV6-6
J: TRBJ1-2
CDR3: CASSHPGQGANYGYTF

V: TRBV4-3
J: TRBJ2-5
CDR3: CASSQDRGRGETQYF

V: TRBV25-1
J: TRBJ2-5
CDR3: CASSVYPTQETQYF

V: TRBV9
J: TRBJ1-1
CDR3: CASSVGTGTEAFF

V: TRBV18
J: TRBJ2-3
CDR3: CASSPTSGMVTDTQYF

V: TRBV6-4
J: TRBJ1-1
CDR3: CASREQGFGTEAFF

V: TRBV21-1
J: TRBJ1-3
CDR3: CASSNDPGTGNTIYF

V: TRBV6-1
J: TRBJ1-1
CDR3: CASTTGWTEAFF

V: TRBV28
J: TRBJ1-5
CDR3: CASSLGTGLNNQPQHF

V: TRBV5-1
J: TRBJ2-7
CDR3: CASSFFSGTGIREQYF

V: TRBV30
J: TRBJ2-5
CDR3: CAWSPNRGETQYF

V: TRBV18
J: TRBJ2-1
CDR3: CASSPPRGQGSSYNEQFF

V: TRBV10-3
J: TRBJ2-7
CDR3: CAISEYGQGDEQYF

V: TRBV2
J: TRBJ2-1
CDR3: CASSTGPYNEQFF

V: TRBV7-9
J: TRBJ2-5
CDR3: CASSGERETQYF

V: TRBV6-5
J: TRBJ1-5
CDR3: CASSPLRGSNQPQHF

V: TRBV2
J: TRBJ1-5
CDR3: CASSEEAGSNQPQHF

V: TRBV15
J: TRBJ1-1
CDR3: CATSSTRVGTEAFF

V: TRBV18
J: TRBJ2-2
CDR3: CASSPRGVSNTGELFF

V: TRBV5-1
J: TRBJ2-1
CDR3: CASSSSGGAYNEQFF

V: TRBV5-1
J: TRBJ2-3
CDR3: CASSPLLLTDTQYF

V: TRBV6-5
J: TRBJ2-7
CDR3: CASKRGTLTYEQYF

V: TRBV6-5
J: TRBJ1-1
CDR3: CASSETRDSITEAFF

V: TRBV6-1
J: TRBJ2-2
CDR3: CASSAKWTSLTTGELFF

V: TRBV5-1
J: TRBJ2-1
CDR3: CASSLYSGGNEQFF